The 30 T cell receptor beta chains below all came from one sample that was sequenced in a study of T cell repertoires in cytomegalovirus infection. No antigen has been assigned to these receptors. TCRdb re-called the reads with MiXCR, one entry per CDR3 protein. The table includes some 920,000 distinct CDR3 sequences, 30% to 40% detected once. The sequencing used cultured CD8+ T cells from PBMCs, collected from culture after CMV antigen stimulation. The receptors derive from a human donor in good health (CMV status not recorded). Some clones in this sample may be carry-over from other donors' samples.

The V and J genes are TRBV7-9 and TRBJ2-1; D remains unclear. The V end was cut by 0 bases, the J end by 8 bases, with 5 bases between. Germline CDR1 is SEHNR and CDR2 is FQNEAQ (reference sequence). The CDR3 extends over 12 amino acids. CDR3 sequence: CASSLARDEQFF. The CDR3 region has the DNA TGTGCCAGCAGCTTAGCCCGGGATGAGCAGTTCTTC.

In this sample, this clonotype turned up many times. The chain combines TRBV11-2 with TRBJ2-7; D remains unclear. The germline gives CDR1 SGHAT, CDR2 FQNNGV. There are 12 residues in the CDR3. For the CDR3, the DNA is TGTGCCAGCAGTTTAGGTATCTACGAGCAGTACGTC. Translated, it gives CASSLGIYEQYV.

In its sample, this clonotype was seen many times. V usage is TRBV5-5 and J usage is TRBJ2-7; 9 bases line up with TRBD2. Germline V gene lookup returns CDR1 SGHKS and CDR2 YYEKEE (reference sequence). V gave up 4 bases and J gave up 6 bases; unmatched junction bases: 5. This CDR3 spans 13 amino acids. The DNA for the CDR3 is TGTGCCAGCAGCGCGGGAGGGAAGGGCGAGCAGTACTTC. It encodes CASSAGGKGEQYF.

The J gene is TRBJ2-3, the V gene TRBV7-8; D is uncertain. The germline gives CDR1 SGHVS, CDR2 FQNEAQ. The CDR3 has 13 residues. Trimming took off 5 bases at V and 4 bases at J, with 10 bases between the two ends. As DNA, the CDR3 is TGTGCCAGCAGCCTTTTCCCCTCAGATACGCAGTATTTT. It yields the protein CASSLFPSDTQYF.

In its sample, this clonotype was seen many times. The CDR3 DNA is TGTGCCAGCCCAACAGGGTACGGCTACACCTTC. Its translation is CASPTGYGYTF. The chain links TRBV7-2 to TRBJ1-2; D is perhaps TRBD1 (6 bases). The CDR3 extends over 11 amino acids. CDR1 is SGHTA, CDR2 FQGNSA, per germline. V was cut by 8 bases and J by 8 bases, with 12 bases left in between. Full variable domain (rest looked up from reference TRBV7-2 and TRBJ1-2): GAGVSQSPSNKVTEKGKDVELRCDPISGHTALYWYRQSLGQGLEFLIYFQGNSAPDKSGLPSDRFSAERTGGSVSTLTIQRTQQEDSAVYLCASPTGYGYTFGSGTRLTVV.

The J gene is TRBJ2-2, the V gene TRBV27, with 8 bases fitting TRBD1. Per germline, CDR1 MNHEY and CDR2 SMNVEV (reference sequence). This CDR3 is 16 amino acids long. The V and J ends lost 8 bases and 5 bases, in that order; junction bases with no gene match: 13. CDR3 protein: CASGSQTGQGTGELFF. The CDR3 DNA reads TGTGCCAGCGGGTCCCAAACTGGACAGGGAACCGGGGAGCTGTTTTTT.

A few counts support this clonotype. The gene calls are TRBV5-1 and TRBJ2-1; D is uncertain. The CDR3 is 13 residues long. Looked up from germline, CDR1 is SGHRS and CDR2 is YFSETQ. Trimming removed 3 bases at V and 7 bases at J, with 11 bases between. Here the CDR3 reads CASSYETDNEQFF. CDR3 nucleotides: TGCGCCAGCAGCTACGAAACTGATAATGAGCAGTTCTTC.

This chain uses TRBV27 with TRBJ1-1; 12 bases agree with TRBD1. Germline-derived CDR1 and CDR2 are MNHEY and SMNVEV (reference sequence). This CDR3 region has 17 residues. V dropped 2 bases and J dropped 6; count of bases not matched to a gene: 10. This CDR3 is CASSLQGQGARRAEAFF. CDR3 nucleotides: TGTGCCAGCAGTTTACAGGGACAGGGGGCAAGAAGGGCTGAAGCTTTCTTT.

This clonotype occurred many times. The chain recombines TRBV6-2 or TRBV6-3 with TRBJ2-3; weak D call: TRBD2 (5 bases). V dropped 2 bases and J dropped 4 bases, with 10 bases sitting between them. This CDR3 comprises 14 residues. Germline V gene sequence: CDR1 MNHEY, CDR2 SVGEGT. The CDR3 bases are TGTGCCAGCAGTTACCCCACGCGGGCAGATACGCAGTATTTT. Protein sequence: CASSYPTRADTQYF.

This clonotype appeared a single time. V gene TRBV24-1 combines with J gene TRBJ2-5, with D hard to call. The CDR3 covers 12 residues. V was cut by 1 base and J by 5 bases, with 4 bases left in between. The germline CDR1 and CDR2 sequences are KGHDR and SFDVKD. CDR3 sequence reads: CATSDLWETQYF. CDR3 in DNA: TGTGCCACCAGTGATTTATGGGAGACCCAGTACTTC.

This chain connects TRBV5-5 to TRBJ2-7; the D call may be TRBD1 or TRBD2 (6 bases each). CDR1 and CDR2 from the germline V gene are SGHKS and YYEKEE (reference sequence). Trimming shortened V by 4 bases and J by 2 bases, and 13 bases separated the two germline ends. The CDR3 extends over 14 amino acids. CDR3 amino acids: CASSPDRRAYEQYV. CDR3 nucleotides: TGTGCCAGCAGCCCCGACAGGAGGGCCTACGAGCAGTACGTC.

The chain uses TRBV15 and TRBJ2-1; D gene uncertain. CDR1 and CDR2 from the germline V gene are LNHNV and YYDKDF (reference sequence). The ends were cut back, 3 bases at V and 10 bases at J, with 16 bases in the middle. The CDR3 has 14 residues. The DNA for the CDR3 is TGTGCCACCAGCAGTCCCCCTGGAAGAAGGGAGCAGTTCTTC. Translated: CATSSPPGRREQFF.

This clonotype occurred a few times. The genes are TRBV4-2 and TRBJ2-3, with D possibly matching TRBD1 (5 bases). V lost 7 bases to trimming and J lost 2 bases, with 19 bases between them. Germline values: CDR1 LGHNA, CDR2 YNFKEQ. The CDR3 has 16 amino acids. CDR3 in DNA: TGTGCCAGCATCGATGAGGTGGGCAGGGCCACAGATACGCAGTATTTT. It is translated as CASIDEVGRATDTQYF.

The rearrangement joins TRBV10-3 to TRBJ2-3; TRBD1 agrees at 9 bases. V was clipped by 8 bases and J by 1 base; unmatched bases: 7. The CDR3 sequence is 15 residues long. Germline CDR1 and CDR2: ENHRY and SYGVKD. The CDR3 is CAIQPRDRGTDTQYF. CDR3 nucleotides: TGTGCCATCCAACCCCGGGACAGGGGCACAGATACGCAGTATTTT.

The sample holds a few counts of this clonotype. The gene calls are TRBV19 and TRBJ1-5, with D possibly matching TRBD1 (6 bases). Germline CDR1 is LNHDA and CDR2 is SQIVND (reference sequence). The CDR3 spans 16 residues. Trimming removed 5 bases from V and 3 bases from J, with 17 bases in between. This chain's CDR3 is CASSPQGQTINQPQHF. The CDR3, as DNA: TGTGCCAGTAGTCCCCAGGGGCAGACAATCAATCAGCCCCAGCATTTT.

In its sample, this clonotype was seen many times. The CDR3 reads CSATLQVLNTEAFF. The DNA for the CDR3 is TGCAGTGCAACCCTACAGGTCCTGAACACTGAAGCTTTCTTT. V gene TRBV20-1 combines with J gene TRBJ1-1, with a tentative D call TRBD1 (5 bases). Trimming shortened V by 6 bases and J by 0 bases, and 14 bases separated the two germline ends. In germline, CDR1 is DFQATT, CDR2 SNEGSKA (reference sequence). The CDR3 is 14 residues long.

The chain couples TRBV12-3 or TRBV12-4 to TRBJ2-5; the D is unclear. The CDR3 has 13 residues. V was shortened by 3 bases and J by 3 bases, with 8 bases between the two germline ends. CDR3 amino acids: CASSLASEETQYF. CDR3 bases: TGTGCCAGCAGTTTGGCGTCAGAAGAGACCCAGTACTTC.

The rearrangement links TRBV13 to TRBJ1-1, with 7 bases aligning to TRBD1. Germline CDR1 is PRHDT and CDR2 is FYEKMQ (reference sequence). The CDR3 runs to 11 residues. V dropped 6 bases and J dropped 11; count of bases not matched to a gene: 6. The chain's CDR3 is CASRRGLDAFF. CDR3 coding DNA: TGTGCCAGCAGGAGGGGGCTGGATGCTTTCTTT.

This clonotype has at least ten counts. The chain combines TRBV7-8 with TRBJ2-6; 8 bases match TRBD1. CDR3 length: 15 residues. V was clipped by 11 bases and J by 4 bases; unmatched bases: 10. Germline-derived CDR1 and CDR2 are SGHVS and FQNEAQ. Written as DNA, the CDR3 is TGTGCCGGCCTTCAGGGGGCGGAAGGGGCCAACGTCCTGACTTTC. This translates into CAGLQGAEGANVLTF.

The chain employs TRBV10-2 and TRBJ1-1; TRBD1 aligns across 7 bases. With 8 bases clipped from V and 1 base from J, the junction kept 7 bases outside the gene matches. CDR3 length: 14 amino acids. Germline V gene lookup returns CDR1 WSHSY and CDR2 SAAADI. CDR3 in DNA: TGCGCCAGCCACCAGGGGGGGCAGAACACTGAAGCTTTCTTT. Translation gives CASHQGGQNTEAFF.

The J gene is TRBJ2-7, the V gene TRBV14; 8 nucleotides match TRBD1. Germline values: CDR1 SGHDN, CDR2 FVKESK. The CDR3 length is 13 residues. The V segment lost 4 bases and the J segment 3 bases; nucleotides outside the gene matches: 2. The CDR3, as DNA: TGTGCCAGCAGCCGGACAGGGATCTACGAGCAGTACGTC. It is translated as CASSRTGIYEQYV.

This clonotype was seen many times. This chain uses TRBV12-3 or TRBV12-4 with TRBJ1-5; 9 positions match TRBD1. The length of the CDR3 is 15 residues. V lost 5 bases to trimming and J lost 2 bases; unmatched junction nucleotides: 4. CDR3 region: CASSDRDRGNQPQHF. The CDR3 bases are TGTGCCAGCAGTGACCGGGACAGGGGCAATCAGCCCCAGCATTTT.

J is TRBJ2-5 and V is TRBV6-8, with D perhaps TRBD1 (6 bases). Germline CDR1 reads MNHGY; CDR2 reads SAAAGT. CDR3 length: 15 residues. V shed 1 base and J shed 0 bases, with 9 bases lying between them. The CDR3 region has the DNA TGTGCCAGCAGTTACTACACAGGGAACCAAGAGACCCAGTACTTC. It specifies CASSYYTGNQETQYF.

The chain has TRBV6-5 and TRBJ2-2; TRBD1 matches 7 bases. V dropped 6 bases and J dropped 6; count of bases not matched to a gene: 7. Germline CDR1 and CDR2: MNHEY and SVGAGI. There are 14 residues in the CDR3. CDR3 loop: CASRPYRGAGELFF. The CDR3 DNA reads as TGTGCCAGCAGACCGTACAGGGGAGCCGGGGAGCTGTTTTTT.

This clonotype was observed a few times. The chain uses TRBV6-5 and TRBJ2-7, with D possibly being TRBD1 (6 bases). CDR3 size: 14 residues. The germline gives CDR1 MNHEY, CDR2 SVGAGI. V shed 0 bases and J shed 3 bases, with 9 bases lying between them. The CDR3 is CASSYSKGGYEQYF. In DNA, the CDR3 is TGTGCCAGCAGTTACTCGAAAGGGGGCTACGAGCAGTACTTC.

There are many counts of this clonotype. This rearrangement joins TRBV11-2 to TRBJ2-2, with 9 bases lining up with TRBD2. CDR1 is SGHAT and CDR2 is FQNNGV in the germline V gene. Trimming at V came to 2 bases and at J to 6 bases, leaving 7 bases not matched to a gene. This CDR3 has 16 amino acids. In DNA, the CDR3 is TGTGCCAGCAGCTTATTTCCAGCGGGGGGCCCCGGGGAGCTGTTTTTT. This encodes CASSLFPAGGPGELFF.

This chain joins TRBV7-9 and TRBJ2-2; D is ambiguous. Trimming stripped 8 bases from V and 8 bases from J, with 12 bases between. The CDR3 runs to 12 residues. Germline V CDR1 and CDR2: SEHNR, FQNEAQ (reference sequence). The CDR3 bases are TGTGCCAGCGCTTACAGCCGTGGGGAGCTGTTTTTT. It encodes CASAYSRGELFF.

This clonotype was seen only a few times. The chain is built from TRBV12-3 or TRBV12-4 and TRBJ1-5; a possible D gene is TRBD1 (6 bases). Trimming pared 4 bases from V and 2 bases from J, leaving 21 bases between. The CDR3 spans 18 residues. The CDR3 DNA reads as TGTGCCAGCAGTTGGCGGACAGAGTTTTACAAGGGCAATCAGCCCCAGCATTTT. Translating gives CASSWRTEFYKGNQPQHF.

The chain employs TRBV19 and TRBJ1-5; TRBD1 agrees at 7 bases. There are 15 residues in the CDR3. CDR1 and CDR2 (germline): LNHDA, SQIVND (reference sequence). The junction had 8 bases not matched to a gene; V was cut back by 5 bases and J by 4 bases. The CDR3 region has the DNA TGTGCCAGTAGTTTCGGGACAGCGTATAATCAGCCCCAGCATTTT. Amino acids: CASSFGTAYNQPQHF. Complete variable domain (other parts from reference TRBV19 and TRBJ1-5): DGGITQSPKYLFRKEGQNVTLSCEQNLNHDAMYWYRQDPGQGLRLIYYSQIVNDFQKGDIAEGYSVSREKKESFPLTVTSAQKNPTAFYLCASSFGTAYNQPQHFGDGTRLSIL.

The sample holds many counts of this clonotype. The V and J genes are TRBV7-2 and TRBJ2-3; D possibly corresponds to TRBD2 (6 bases). Germline CDR1 SGHTA, CDR2 FQGNSA. V was trimmed by 5 bases and J by 8 bases, leaving 11 bases between them. CDR3 length: 12 amino acids. CDR3 DNA sequence: TGTGCCAGCAGCCTTGGGCGGGGTACGCAGTATTTT. The encoded protein is CASSLGRGTQYF.